One and the same sample provided the 11 T cell receptor beta chains below, sequenced in a study of T cell responses to AZD1222 COVID-19 vaccine. The method was immunoSEQ multiplex PCR; TCRdb's version includes in-frame clones alone and lacks a portion of them. The table has around 120,000 clones, roughly 88% seen once. The specimen comprised peripheral blood, sampled on day 0 of AZD1222 vaccination. The receptors derive from an adult in good health.

V usage is TRBV7-3 and J usage is TRBJ2-2; 9 bases fit TRBD1. This CDR3 has 16 amino acids. With 6 bases clipped from V and 0 bases from J, the junction kept 5 bases outside the gene matches. Germline V gene sequence: CDR1 SGHTA, CDR2 FQGTGA. The CDR3 sequence is CASRTGGPSNTGELFF. The DNA for the CDR3 is TGTGCCAGCAGGACAGGGGGGCCTTCGAACACCGGGGAGCTGTTTTTT.

The V and J genes are TRBV10-2 and TRBJ2-7, with D unclear. The germline V gene has CDR1 WSHSY and CDR2 SAAADI. Deletions cut 3 bases from V and 3 bases from J, with 9 bases between. The CDR3 is made up of 13 amino acids. The CDR3 DNA follows: TGCGCCAGCAGTGACCCACAAGGCTACGAGCAGTACTTC. This translates into CASSDPQGYEQYF.

The CDR3 protein is CATSFDSRPTEAFF. In DNA form, the CDR3 reads TGTGCCACCAGCTTCGACTCGCGACCCACTGAAGCTTTCTTT. This chain uses TRBV15 with TRBJ1-1; no definite D call. The CDR3 length is 14 residues. Germline loops: CDR1 LNHNV, CDR2 YYDKDF (reference sequence). V gave up 5 bases and J gave up 4 bases, with 14 bases separating them.

V usage is TRBV27 and J usage is TRBJ2-3, with D perhaps matching TRBD1 (5 bases). CDR1 MNHEY and CDR2 SMNVEV come from the germline V gene (reference sequence). V lost 3 bases, J lost 2 bases, and 15 bases lay in between. This CDR3 contains 16 residues. The CDR3 loop reads CASSLFRQKLTDTQYF. The DNA for the CDR3 is TGTGCCAGCAGTTTGTTCCGACAGAAACTCACAGATACGCAGTATTTT.

J is TRBJ1-4 and V is TRBV5-4; 7 positions agree with TRBD1. The length of the CDR3 is 15 residues. The V segment lost 2 bases and the J segment 8 bases; nucleotides outside the gene matches: 9. CDR1 is SGHNT, CDR2 YYREEE, per germline (reference sequence). The CDR3 here is CASSLKQGTREKLFF. In DNA, the CDR3 is TGTGCCAGCAGCTTAAAACAGGGGACTAGAGAAAAACTGTTTTTT.

The chain is built from TRBV5-6 and TRBJ2-1, with D hard to call. The CDR3 consists of 12 residues. The germline V and J ends were trimmed by 6 bases and 7 bases, with 11 bases remaining between them. Germline loops: CDR1 SGHDT, CDR2 YYEEEE. For the CDR3, the DNA is TGTGCCAGCAACATAGGGCTGAATGAGCAGTTCTTC. Translated, it gives CASNIGLNEQFF. The whole variable domain, filled in from reference TRBV5-6 and TRBJ2-1, reads DAGVTQSPTHLIKTRGQQVTLRCSPKSGHDTVSWYQQALGQGPQFIFQYYEEEERQRGNFPDRFSGHQFPNYSSELNVNALLLGDSALYLCASNIGLNEQFFGPGTRLTVL.

The chain uses TRBV3-1 (or the pseudogene TRBV3-2) and TRBJ2-5; a weak D match, TRBD1 (5 bases). V was cut by 2 bases and J by 7 bases, with 11 bases left in between. CDR1 is LGHDT, CDR2 YNNKEL, per germline (reference sequence). The CDR3 totals 13 residues. The CDR3 sequence: CASSQLQGGTQYF. In DNA form, the CDR3 reads TGTGCCAGCAGCCAACTCCAGGGTGGGACCCAGTACTTC.

The rearrangement joins TRBV12-5 to TRBJ2-7, with 7 bases that match TRBD2. Trimming cost V 4 bases and J 6 bases; bases outside gene matches: 6. CDR3 length: 13 amino acids. Looked up from germline, CDR1 is LGHNT and CDR2 is FRNRAP. The CDR3 nucleotides are TGTGCTAGTGGTTGGGAGGGAAGGGGCGAGCAGTACTTC. This gives the protein CASGWEGRGEQYF.

This clone was seen only once. This chain uses TRBV7-9 with TRBJ2-3; D is perhaps TRBD1 (5 bases). V lost 5 bases to trimming and J lost 0 bases, with 12 bases between them. Germline V gives CDR1 SEHNR, CDR2 FQNEAQ (reference sequence). This CDR3 contains 15 residues. The DNA for the CDR3 is TGTGCCAGCAGCGAGTATGGGGCTAGCACAGATACGCAGTATTTT. This translates into CASSEYGASTDTQYF.

This clone showed up just once. The rearrangement uses TRBV5-4 and TRBJ2-5, with 11 bases lining up with TRBD2. The CDR3 extends over 14 amino acids. Germline V gene data show CDR1 as SGHNT and CDR2 as YYREEE (reference sequence). With V trimmed by 7 bases and J by 2 bases, 4 bases remained unmatched. CDR3 sequence: CASARLAGQETQYF. The CDR3 DNA follows: TGTGCCAGCGCGAGACTAGCGGGACAAGAGACCCAGTACTTC.

This chain connects TRBV9 to TRBJ2-2; D might be TRBD1 (6 bases). CDR1 and CDR2 (germline): SGDLS, YYNGEE. The CDR3 has 16 amino acids. Trimming pared 3 bases from V and 1 base from J, leaving 13 bases between. This CDR3 is CASSGSGTLNTGELFF. The CDR3 coding sequence is TGTGCCAGCAGCGGATCCGGGACACTGAACACCGGGGAGCTGTTTTTT.